This T cell receptor (beta chain) derives from a study of OX40 agonist ivuxolimab in advanced cancers. TCRdb keeps only in-frame clones here, not all; method: immunoSEQ multiplex PCR. The sample contains around 60,000 clones, 70% to 90% of which appear only once. The CDR3 runs 14 residues. The V segment lost 2 bases and the J segment 6 bases; nucleotides outside the gene matches: 4. Looked up from germline, CDR1 is SGHRS and CDR2 is YFSETQ. The sequences come from CD4+ or CD8+ T cells sorted from blood, collected in a trial of the OX40 agonist ivuxolimab. The V call is TRBV5-1, the J call TRBJ2-1, with TRBD2 identical over 8 bases. The TCR comes from an adult with an advanced solid tumor such as melanoma, head and neck, liver or kidney cancer. CDR3: CASSFFLAGNEQFF. CDR3 DNA sequence: TGCGCCAGCAGCTTTTTTCTAGCGGGCAATGAGCAGTTCTTC.